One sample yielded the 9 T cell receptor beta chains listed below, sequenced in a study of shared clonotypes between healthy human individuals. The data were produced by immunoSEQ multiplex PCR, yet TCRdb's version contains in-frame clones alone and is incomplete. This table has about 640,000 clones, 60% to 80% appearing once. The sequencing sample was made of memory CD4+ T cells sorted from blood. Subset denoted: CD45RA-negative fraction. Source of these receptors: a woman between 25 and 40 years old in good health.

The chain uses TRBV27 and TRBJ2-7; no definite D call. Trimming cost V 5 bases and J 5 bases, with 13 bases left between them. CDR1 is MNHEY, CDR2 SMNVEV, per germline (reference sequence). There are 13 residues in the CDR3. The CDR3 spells CASSNSWIDEQYF. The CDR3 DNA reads TGTGCCAGCAGTAATAGCTGGATCGACGAGCAGTACTTC.

The CDR3 sequence: CASSHTTRRVNTEAFF. For the CDR3, the DNA is TGTGCCAGCAGTCACACTACCCGCAGGGTGAACACTGAAGCTTTCTTT. This sequence joins TRBV7-8 and TRBJ1-1; tentatively, D is TRBD1 (5 bases). The CDR3 consists of 16 residues. Germline V gene data show CDR1 as SGHVS and CDR2 as FQNEAQ. With 6 bases removed from V and 0 bases from J, the gap between germline ends came to 17 bases.

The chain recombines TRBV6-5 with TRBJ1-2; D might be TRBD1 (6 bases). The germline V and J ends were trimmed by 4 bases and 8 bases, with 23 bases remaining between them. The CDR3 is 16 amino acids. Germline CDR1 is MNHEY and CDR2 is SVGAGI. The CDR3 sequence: CASSSGGLGGARGYTF. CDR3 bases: TGTGCCAGCAGTTCTGGGGGGCTGGGGGGGGCAAGAGGCTACACCTTC.

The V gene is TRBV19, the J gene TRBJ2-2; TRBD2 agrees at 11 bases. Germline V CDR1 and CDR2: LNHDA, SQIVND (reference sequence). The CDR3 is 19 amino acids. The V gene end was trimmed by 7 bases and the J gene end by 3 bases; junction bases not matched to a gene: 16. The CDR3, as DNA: TGTGCCAGTATGGGGGTATTGGGGACTAGCGGTACGGACACCGGGGAGCTGTTTTTT. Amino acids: CASMGVLGTSGTDTGELFF.

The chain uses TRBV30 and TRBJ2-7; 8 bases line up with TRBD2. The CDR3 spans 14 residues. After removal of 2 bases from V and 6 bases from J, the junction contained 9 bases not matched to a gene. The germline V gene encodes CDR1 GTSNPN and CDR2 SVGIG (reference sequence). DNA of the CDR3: TGTGCCTGGAGTAGGGGACTAGACGAGGGCGAGCAGTACTTC. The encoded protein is CAWSRGLDEGEQYF.

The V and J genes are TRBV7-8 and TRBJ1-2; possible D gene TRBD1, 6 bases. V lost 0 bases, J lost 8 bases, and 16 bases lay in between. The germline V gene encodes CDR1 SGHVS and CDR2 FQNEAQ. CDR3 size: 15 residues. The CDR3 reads CASSLAPQGLEGYTF. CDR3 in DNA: TGTGCCAGCAGCTTAGCGCCTCAGGGGCTGGAAGGCTACACCTTC.

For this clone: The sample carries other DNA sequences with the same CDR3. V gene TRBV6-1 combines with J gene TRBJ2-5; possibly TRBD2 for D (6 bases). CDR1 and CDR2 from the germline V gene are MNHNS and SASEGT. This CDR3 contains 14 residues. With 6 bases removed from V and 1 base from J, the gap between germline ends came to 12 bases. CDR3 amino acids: CASRDFGGQETQYF. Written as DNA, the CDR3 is TGTGCCAGCAGGGACTTCGGGGGCCAAGAGACCCAGTACTTC.

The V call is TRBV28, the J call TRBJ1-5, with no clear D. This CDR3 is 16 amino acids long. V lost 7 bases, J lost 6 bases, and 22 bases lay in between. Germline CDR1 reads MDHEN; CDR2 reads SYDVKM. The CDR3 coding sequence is TGTGCCAGCAACACTAGGCGGTCCAAGCGCGGTCAGCCCCAGCATTTT. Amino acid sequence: CASNTRRSKRGQPQHF. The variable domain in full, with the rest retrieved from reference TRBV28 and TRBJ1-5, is DVKVTQSSRYLVKRTGEKVFLECVQDMDHENMFWYRQDPGLGLRLIYFSYDVKMKEKGDIPEGYSVSREKKERFSLILESASTNQTSMYLCASNTRRSKRGQPQHFGDGTRLSIL.

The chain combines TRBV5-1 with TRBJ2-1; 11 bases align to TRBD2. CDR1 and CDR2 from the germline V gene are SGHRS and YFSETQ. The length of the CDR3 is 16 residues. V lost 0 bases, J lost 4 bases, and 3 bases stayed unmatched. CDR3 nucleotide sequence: TGCGCCAGCAGCTTGGAAACTAGCGGGGGTTACAATGAGCAGTTCTTC. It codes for CASSLETSGGYNEQFF.